These 20 T cell receptor beta chains came from one sample sequenced in a study of blood T cell repertoires in COVID-19. Clones were read by immunoSEQ multiplex PCR, and TCRdb kept only the in-frame ones, dropping some. The sample includes 100,000 to 150,000 clones, more than 80% seen only once; the top ten take less than 3.5%. What was sequenced was peripheral blood. The receptors were gathered from a woman of 80 years or more with COVID-19, enrolled during active disease.

This clone showed up just a few times. The gene calls are TRBV4-3 and TRBJ2-5; D ambiguous. V lost 4 bases and J 5 bases, leaving 14 bases between the germline ends. The V gene's germline CDR1 is LGHNA and CDR2 YSLEER. This CDR3 comprises 14 residues. The CDR3 spells CASSLRLGAETQYF. CDR3 sequence (DNA): TGCGCCAGCAGCCTAAGACTTGGTGCGGAGACCCAGTACTTC.

This rearrangement joins TRBV5-1 to TRBJ2-1; D possibly corresponds to TRBD2 (5 bases). The CDR3 runs 15 residues. Trimming stripped 0 bases from V and 4 bases from J, with 11 bases between. Germline values: CDR1 SGHRS, CDR2 YFSETQ. Here the CDR3 DNA reads TGCGCCAGCAGCTTGGATGGCGGACTGTACAATGAGCAGTTCTTC. Its translation: CASSLDGGLYNEQFF. The whole variable domain, filled in from reference TRBV5-1 and TRBJ2-1, reads KAGVTQTPRYLIKTRGQQVTLSCSPISGHRSVSWYQQTPGQGLQFLFEYFSETQRNKGNFPGRFSGRQFSNSRSEMNVSTLELGDSALYLCASSLDGGLYNEQFFGPGTRLTVL.

This rearrangement joins TRBV6-2 or TRBV6-3 to TRBJ2-7, with 7 nucleotides matching TRBD2. The V segment lost 1 base and the J segment 6 bases; nucleotides outside the gene matches: 6. The CDR3 has 14 amino acids. Germline CDR1 MNHEY, CDR2 SVGEGT. Here the CDR3 reads CASSYFAGVGEQYF. For the CDR3, the DNA is TGTGCCAGCAGTTACTTTGCGGGAGTCGGCGAGCAGTACTTC.

The chain links TRBV7-9 to TRBJ1-2; TRBD1 aligns across 9 bases. Per germline, CDR1 SEHNR and CDR2 FQNEAQ (reference sequence). J gave up 7 bases and V 5 bases, and 8 bases lay outside the gene matches. The CDR3 is made up of 14 amino acids. The CDR3 sequence: CASSLGQGSTGYTF. CDR3 in DNA: TGTGCCAGCAGCCTTGGACAGGGGTCTACTGGCTACACCTTC.

The chain recombines TRBV6-5 with TRBJ2-7; D perhaps matches TRBD2 (6 bases). The V and J ends lost 4 bases and 2 bases respectively, with 12 bases between them. From germline, CDR1 is MNHEY and CDR2 SVGAGI. CDR3 size: 14 residues. The CDR3 DNA sequence: TGTGCCAGCAGTTCGCGGGATCGAACCTACGAGCAGTACTTC. Protein sequence: CASSSRDRTYEQYF.

The chain couples TRBV6-5 to TRBJ2-5, with 9 nucleotides matching TRBD2. The CDR3 length is 14 residues. In germline, CDR1 is MNHEY, CDR2 SVGAGI. V was clipped by 6 bases and J by 5 bases; unmatched bases: 7. CDR3 protein: CASRLSGSGETQYF. In DNA, the CDR3 is TGTGCCAGCAGGCTTAGCGGGAGTGGTGAGACCCAGTACTTC.

This chain uses TRBV4-3 with TRBJ2-1; 11 positions agree with TRBD2. In germline, CDR1 is LGHNA, CDR2 YSLEER. J gave up 9 bases and V 4 bases, and 5 bases lay outside the gene matches. This CDR3 comprises 14 residues. The CDR3 sequence is CASSRTTSGVEQFF. CDR3 in DNA: TGCGCCAGCAGCCGCACGACTAGCGGGGTTGAGCAGTTCTTC.

J is TRBJ1-1 and V is TRBV29-1; TRBD1 matches at 7 bases. The CDR3 is made up of 14 amino acids. J gave up 5 bases and V 4 bases, and 10 bases lay outside the gene matches. Germline CDR1 SQVTM, CDR2 ANQGSEA. CDR3 residues: CSVGEGAQGTEAFF. CDR3 DNA sequence: TGCAGCGTTGGTGAGGGGGCGCAAGGAACTGAAGCTTTCTTT.

The DNA for the CDR3 is TGTGCCAGCAGCCTTGACAGAGATCAGCCCCAGCATTTT. Protein sequence: CASSLDRDQPQHF. The chain combines TRBV7-2 with TRBJ1-5; TRBD1 might be the D (5 bases). This CDR3 has 13 residues. Trimming left V 5 bases short and J 5 bases short, with 10 bases between. Germline-derived CDR1 and CDR2 are SGHTA and FQGNSA.

The chain employs TRBV29-1 and TRBJ1-3, with no clear D. The CDR3 consists of 13 residues. From germline, CDR1 is SQVTM and CDR2 ANQGSEA. Between the trimmed V and J ends, which lost 7 bases and 3 bases, there was a span of 13 bases. CDR3 protein: CSAFSAGGNTIYF. The DNA for the CDR3 is TGCAGCGCCTTTAGCGCGGGTGGAAACACCATATATTTT. The full variable domain, its missing parts supplied by reference TRBV29-1 and TRBJ1-3, is SAVISQKPSRDICQRGTSLTIQCQVDSQVTMMFWYRQQPGQSLTLIATANQGSEATYESGFVIDKFPISRPNLTFSTLTVSNMSPEDSSIYLCSAFSAGGNTIYFGEGSWLTVV.

The chain combines TRBV6-1 with TRBJ1-3; tentatively, D is TRBD1 (6 bases). The CDR3 covers 15 residues. The V end lost 2 bases, the J end lost 2 bases, and 10 bases lay between the germline ends. CDR1 and CDR2 from the germline V gene are MNHNS and SASEGT. The CDR3 region is CASSEKGTPGNTIYF. As DNA, the CDR3 is TGTGCCAGCAGTGAAAAGGGGACACCTGGAAACACCATATATTTT.

The V gene is TRBV6-1, the J gene TRBJ1-1; the D is unclear. The CDR3 is made up of 12 amino acids. Germline V lookup: CDR1 MNHNS, CDR2 SASEGT. V dropped 1 base and J dropped 4 bases, with 4 bases sitting between them. CDR3 amino acids: CASSEGGTEAFF. Here the CDR3 DNA reads TGTGCCAGCAGTGAAGGAGGCACTGAAGCTTTCTTT.

This chain links TRBV27 with TRBJ1-1; a weak D match, TRBD1 (5 bases). The V end lost 4 bases, the J end lost 12 bases, and 18 bases lay between the germline ends. The CDR3 is 13 residues long. Germline CDR1 reads MNHEY; CDR2 reads SMNVEV (reference sequence). The CDR3, as DNA: TGTGCCAGCAGTTCGTCGACAGATATCGTGACTTTCTTT. Its protein product is CASSSSTDIVTFF.

This chain uses TRBV9 with TRBJ2-2; 13 nucleotides line up with TRBD2. The CDR3 length is 16 residues. With 0 bases clipped from V and 5 bases from J, the junction kept 1 base outside the gene matches. CDR1 and CDR2 (germline): SGDLS, YYNGEE. The CDR3 here is CASSVGTSGRTGELFF. DNA for the CDR3: TGTGCCAGCAGCGTAGGGACTAGCGGGAGAACCGGGGAGCTGTTTTTT.

This clone appeared a few times. The V call is TRBV21-1, the J call TRBJ1-1; the listed D gene, TRBD1, was not tested against the DNA. TRBV21-1 is flagged as a pseudogene. The CDR3 has 15 amino acids. The DNA for the CDR3 is TGTGCCAGCAGCAACGAACAGGGGGAGAGTACTGAAGCTTTCTTT. Residues: CASSNEQGESTEAFF.

The chain links TRBV6-2 or TRBV6-3 to TRBJ2-7; D not resolved. This CDR3 is built from 14 residues. Germline V gene data show CDR1 as MNHEY and CDR2 as SVGEGT. V lost 0 bases to trimming and J lost 2 bases, with 8 bases between them. CDR3 in DNA: TGTGCCAGCAGTTACTCTGGCGGAACCTACGAGCAGTACTTC. It specifies CASSYSGGTYEQYF.

This clone was detected only once. This rearrangement joins TRBV28 to TRBJ2-7, with TRBD2 identical over 9 bases. CDR3 length: 14 residues. CDR1 and CDR2 (germline): MDHEN, SYDVKM. V lost 5 bases to trimming and J lost 6 bases; unmatched junction nucleotides: 8. This CDR3 reads CASSEYSGSAEQYF. In nucleotides, the CDR3 is TGTGCCAGCAGTGAATATAGCGGGAGCGCCGAGCAGTACTTC.

The V call is TRBV7-2, the J call TRBJ1-1, with 9 nucleotides matching TRBD1. The ends lost 5 bases at V and 3 bases at J; junction bases unmatched: 4. The V gene's germline CDR1 is SGHTA and CDR2 FQGNSA. The CDR3 is 14 residues long. The CDR3 here is CASSPGTGYTEAFF. DNA for the CDR3: TGTGCCAGCAGCCCGGGGACAGGGTACACTGAAGCTTTCTTT.

The chain recombines TRBV5-4 with TRBJ2-5; 10 bases are shared with TRBD2. Germline loops: CDR1 SGHNT, CDR2 YYREEE (reference sequence). The CDR3 covers 15 residues. V shed 3 bases, J shed 2 bases, and the junction held 4 bases outside the gene matches. CDR3 DNA: TGTGCCAGCAGCTCGACTAGCGGGTTACAAGAGACCCAGTACTTC. As protein: CASSSTSGLQETQYF.

The CDR3 DNA is TGCGCCAGCAGCCAAGATTCGGGGGTACCAGGCTACACCTTC. This translates into CASSQDSGVPGYTF. The V call is TRBV4-3, the J call TRBJ1-2, with D maybe TRBD1 (5 bases). The CDR3 sequence is 14 residues long. The germline V gene has CDR1 LGHNA and CDR2 YSLEER. The V end lost 0 bases, the J end lost 8 bases, and 13 bases lay between the germline ends.